These 7 T cell receptor beta chains share one sample of origin, sequenced in a study of CD8+ T cells in alopecia areata. Extraction and reverse transcription of RNA yielded cDNA as the sequencing template. TCRdb's table, derived via immunoSEQ multiplex PCR, lists solely in-frame clones and lacks some. Of about 13,000 clones listed, about 60% were seen once; the top ten hold around 9.9%. Patients with alopecia areata provided lesional scalp punch biopsies as well as peripheral blood. Material: skin, obtained at week 0. These receptor sequences come from a human donor with alopecia areata.

This clone showed up just a few times. This chain joins TRBV11-2 and TRBJ2-5; D might be TRBD2 (6 bases). CDR1 and CDR2 from the germline V gene are SGHAT and FQNNGV. The CDR3 runs 15 residues. Trimming removed 1 base at V and 1 base at J, with 10 bases between. The CDR3 loop reads CASSLAGETQETQYF. The CDR3 DNA follows: TGTGCCAGCAGCTTAGCGGGGGAGACCCAAGAGACCCAGTACTTC.

This clone occurred once. This chain joins TRBV19 and TRBJ2-3, with 9 nucleotides matching TRBD2. The germline CDR1 and CDR2 sequences are LNHDA and SQIVND (reference sequence). With V trimmed by 5 bases and J by 6 bases, 15 bases remained unmatched. This CDR3 is built from 17 residues. In nucleotides, the CDR3 is TGTGCCAGTAGTCTGTGGGGTAGCGGGGGTGCCGGGGATACGCAGTATTTT. It yields the protein CASSLWGSGGAGDTQYF.

The chain has TRBV5-4 and TRBJ2-2; a weak D match, TRBD1 (5 bases). V lost 4 bases and J 4 bases, leaving 20 bases between the germline ends. This CDR3 comprises 17 residues. Germline CDR1 and CDR2: SGHNT and YYREEE (reference sequence). This chain's CDR3 is CASSRPTGLPTTGELFF. The CDR3 nucleotides are TGTGCCAGCAGCCGACCAACAGGTCTTCCGACCACCGGGGAGCTGTTTTTT.

This chain connects TRBV4-2 to TRBJ2-5; no clear D. The CDR3 is made up of 13 amino acids. Germline-derived CDR1 and CDR2 are LGHNA and YNFKEQ. Between the trimmed V and J ends, which lost 0 bases and 5 bases, there was a span of 7 bases. CDR3: CASSQDGPETQYF. The CDR3 DNA follows: TGTGCCAGCAGCCAAGATGGACCGGAGACCCAGTACTTC.

The chain recombines TRBV27 with TRBJ2-1; no definite D call. The V and J ends lost 3 bases and 4 bases respectively, with 7 bases between them. The V gene's germline CDR1 is MNHEY and CDR2 SMNVEV (reference sequence). The CDR3 runs to 13 residues. The CDR3 nucleotides are TGTGCCAGCAGTTTTTTTGGGTACAATGAGCAGTTCTTC. The encoded protein is CASSFFGYNEQFF.

Sample share makes this clone large (0.1 to 1%). This chain links TRBV5-1 with TRBJ2-7; D gene unclear. V was cut by 5 bases and J by 1 base, with 10 bases left in between. Germline V CDR1 and CDR2: SGHRS, YFSETQ. The CDR3 is made up of 13 amino acids. CDR3 residues: CASSHSESYEQYF. DNA of the CDR3: TGCGCCAGCAGTCATTCAGAATCCTACGAGCAGTACTTC.

J is TRBJ2-1 and V is TRBV7-6, with D unclear. Germline V gives CDR1 SGHVS, CDR2 FNYEAQ. V was shortened by 2 bases and J by 0 bases, with 8 bases between the two germline ends. The CDR3 totals 15 residues. The CDR3 protein is CASSLLGNSYNEQFF. CDR3 sequence (DNA): TGTGCCAGCAGCTTATTAGGGAACTCCTACAATGAGCAGTTCTTC.